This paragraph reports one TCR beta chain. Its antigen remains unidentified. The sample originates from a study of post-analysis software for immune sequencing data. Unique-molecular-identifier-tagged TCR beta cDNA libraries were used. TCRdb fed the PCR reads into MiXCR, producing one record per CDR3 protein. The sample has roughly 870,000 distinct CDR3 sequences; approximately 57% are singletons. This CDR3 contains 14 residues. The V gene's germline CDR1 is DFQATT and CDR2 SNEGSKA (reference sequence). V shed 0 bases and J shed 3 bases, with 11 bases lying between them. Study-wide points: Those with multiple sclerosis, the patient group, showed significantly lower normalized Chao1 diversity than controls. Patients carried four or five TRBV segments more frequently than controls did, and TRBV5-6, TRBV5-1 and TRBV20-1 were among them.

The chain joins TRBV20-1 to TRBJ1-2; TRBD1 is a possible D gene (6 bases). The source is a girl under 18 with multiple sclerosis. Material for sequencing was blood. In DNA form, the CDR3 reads TGCAGTGCTAGAGACCTGGACAGCCACTATGGCTACACCTTC. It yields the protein CSARDLDSHYGYTF.